The sequence of this TCR beta chain was determined in a study of blood T cell repertoires in COVID-19. As for the study in general: COVID-19 samples from acute and convalescent phases originated in the United States, Italy and Spain. T cells, B-cell-depleted T cells, or PBMCs provided the cDNA or gDNA that served as material.

Per the original data handling: Reference gene primer amplification yielded estimated nucleated cell counts. Some clones are missing from TCRdb's copy, which holds only in-frame ones; the method was immunoSEQ multiplex PCR. Clone size and V and J calls were adopted from that table, with D and trimming inferred from the DNA. This sample has more than 85,000 clones, with 82% found just once. The sequence was obtained from a woman in her fifties or sixties with acute or convalescent COVID-19. The sequencing input was peripheral blood.

CDR3 in DNA: TGCGCCAGCAGCCAAGACCGAGGGAACCCTATTTCAGAGGAGCAGTACTTC. It codes for CASSQDRGNPISEEQYF. This chain links TRBV4-3 with TRBJ2-7; D may be TRBD2 (5 bases). Germline assignment: CDR1 LGHNA and CDR2 YSLEER. The CDR3 length is 17 residues. V was shortened by 0 bases and J by 7 bases, with 22 bases between the two germline ends.